What follows is one T cell receptor beta chain and its context. This record comes from a study of technical replicates of blood from several donors. Profiled with immunoSEQ multiplex PCR; TCRdb holds only in-frame clones, not every one. This sample has over 75,000 clones, with around 97% found just once. With V trimmed by 8 bases and J by 8 bases, 5 bases remained unmatched. The CDR3 has 11 residues. Germline V CDR1 and CDR2: KGHSH, LQKENI. The TCR was taken from a human donor in good health. Material for sequencing was T cells isolated from PBMCs. The chain is built from TRBV18 and TRBJ1-2; 7 nucleotides agree with TRBD1. The CDR3 region is CASGQDGGYTF. DNA of the CDR3: TGTGCCAGCGGACAGGATGGGGGCTACACCTTC.